A single sample is the source of the 18 T cell receptor beta chains below, sequenced in a study of preoperative IRX-2 immunotherapy in early breast cancer. Profiled with immunoSEQ multiplex PCR; TCRdb holds only in-frame clones, not every one. This sample has some 30,000 clones, with around 83% found just once. Treatment of the sample: preoperative locoregional IRX-2 cytokine immunotherapy. The sample here was lymph node tissue, taken from a patient treated with IRX-2 immunotherapy. These receptors originate from a human donor with breast cancer.

The sample holds a few counts of this clone. The chain has TRBV18 and TRBJ1-3, with D possibly TRBD1 on 5 matching bases. Per the germline V gene, CDR1 is KGHSH and CDR2 is LQKENI. V lost 3 bases and J lost 0, with 15 bases in between. The CDR3 extends over 17 amino acids. The CDR3 region has the DNA TGTGCCAGCTCACCGCTCAGCCCGGACACCTCTGGAAACACCATATATTTT. Its protein product is CASSPLSPDTSGNTIYF. The whole variable domain, remainder taken from reference TRBV18 and TRBJ1-3, is NAGVMQNPRHLVRRRGQEARLRCSPMKGHSHVYWYRQLPEEGLKFMVYLQKENIIDESGMPKERFSAEFPKEGPSILRIQQVVRGDSAAYFCASSPLSPDTSGNTIYFGEGSWLTVV.

This sequence joins TRBV5-1 and TRBJ2-1; tentative D call: TRBD2 (5 bases). Germline-derived CDR1 and CDR2 are SGHRS and YFSETQ. V was clipped by 3 bases and J by 2 bases, with 9 bases between them. This CDR3 spans 14 amino acids. The CDR3 here is CASSSPGTYNEQFF. In DNA, the CDR3 is TGCGCCAGCAGCTCCCCGGGAACCTACAATGAGCAGTTCTTC.

The V call is TRBV6-8, the J call TRBJ1-1; the D gene is possibly TRBD1 (5 bases). The CDR3 has 13 residues. Trimming pared 0 bases from V and 5 bases from J, leaving 7 bases between. CDR1 and CDR2 from the germline V gene are MNHGY and SAAAGT. The CDR3 reads CASSYSGGTEAFF. CDR3 coding DNA: TGTGCCAGCAGTTACTCTGGGGGGACTGAAGCTTTCTTT.

The CDR3 spells CASSSTGPNTGELFF. CDR3 coding DNA: TGTGCCAGCTCATCGACAGGGCCTAACACCGGGGAGCTGTTTTTT. The chain combines TRBV18 with TRBJ2-2, with 7 bases that match TRBD1. CDR1 is KGHSH, CDR2 LQKENI, per germline. This CDR3 spans 15 amino acids. Trimming at V came to 5 bases and at J to 2 bases, leaving 5 bases not matched to a gene. The whole variable domain, remainder taken from reference TRBV18 and TRBJ2-2, is NAGVMQNPRHLVRRRGQEARLRCSPMKGHSHVYWYRQLPEEGLKFMVYLQKENIIDESGMPKERFSAEFPKEGPSILRIQQVVRGDSAAYFCASSSTGPNTGELFFGEGSRLTVL.

The chain is built from TRBV18 and TRBJ1-5; D gene uncertain. Germline V CDR1 and CDR2: KGHSH, LQKENI. The CDR3 has 12 residues. V was clipped by 2 bases and J by 7 bases, with 6 bases between them. This CDR3 reads CASSPNEQPQHF. The CDR3 DNA sequence: TGTGCCAGCTCACCAAATGAGCAGCCCCAGCATTTT.

CDR3 sequence reads: CASGLTGSVYGYTF. CDR3 DNA: TGTGCTAGTGGACTGACAGGGTCCGTCTATGGCTACACCTTC. V gene TRBV12-5 combines with J gene TRBJ1-2, with TRBD1 matching 7 bases. The V gene end was trimmed by 6 bases and the J gene end by 4 bases; junction bases not matched to a gene: 8. From germline, CDR1 is LGHNT and CDR2 FRNRAP. The CDR3 totals 14 residues.

The chain couples TRBV28 to TRBJ1-6; the D gene is possibly TRBD1 (5 bases). The ends were cut back, 6 bases at V and 9 bases at J, with 12 bases in the middle. CDR1 is MDHEN, CDR2 SYDVKM, per germline. This CDR3 comprises 13 residues. CDR3 nucleotides: TGTGCCAGCAGGGGGGGGACTTTTTCACCCCTCCACTTT. Its translation is CASRGGTFSPLHF. Full variable domain (rest looked up from reference TRBV28 and TRBJ1-6): DVKVTQSSRYLVKRTGEKVFLECVQDMDHENMFWYRQDPGLGLRLIYFSYDVKMKEKGDIPEGYSVSREKKERFSLILESASTNQTSMYLCASRGGTFSPLHFGNGTRLTVT.

The chain is built from TRBV29-1 and TRBJ2-2, with a possible D match to TRBD1 (6 bases). This CDR3 comprises 14 residues. The germline CDR1 and CDR2 sequences are SQVTM and ANQGSEA. Trimming removed 4 bases from V and 1 base from J, with 10 bases in between. The DNA for the CDR3 is TGCAGCGTTGGAAAGACAGGGAACACCGGGGAGCTGTTTTTT. Translated: CSVGKTGNTGELFF.

The V gene is TRBV6-4, the J gene TRBJ2-2, with a tentative D call TRBD1 (5 bases). The ends were cut back, 5 bases at V and 5 bases at J, with 9 bases in the middle. This CDR3 has 13 amino acids. CDR1 is MRHNA and CDR2 is SNTAGT in the germline V gene. The CDR3: CASSLGDTGELFF. DNA of the CDR3: TGTGCCAGCAGTTTAGGGGATACCGGGGAGCTGTTTTTT.

In this sample, this clone turned up a few times. This sequence joins TRBV19 and TRBJ1-1; TRBD1 is a possible D gene (5 bases). Trimming took off 2 bases at V and 5 bases at J, with 9 bases between the two ends. Germline V gives CDR1 LNHDA, CDR2 SQIVND (reference sequence). CDR3 length equals 13 residues. CDR3 sequence (DNA): TGTGCCAGTAGTATACTCGCAGGGACTGAAGCTTTCTTT. This sequence encodes CASSILAGTEAFF.

V usage is TRBV28 and J usage is TRBJ2-1; D perhaps matches TRBD1 (5 bases). V was pared by 7 bases and J by 5 bases, with 18 bases between. CDR3 length equals 15 residues. Germline-derived CDR1 and CDR2 are MDHEN and SYDVKM. In nucleotides, the CDR3 is TGTGCCAGCAAGAACCAGGGTCACATAAACAATGAGCAGTTCTTC. Encoded protein: CASKNQGHINNEQFF.

The chain carries TRBV19 and TRBJ2-1; 12 positions agree with TRBD2. Trimming removed 4 bases from V and 4 bases from J; junction bases left unmatched: 2. The length of the CDR3 is 15 residues. The germline V gene has CDR1 LNHDA and CDR2 SQIVND (reference sequence). The CDR3: CASSTSGGEYNEQFF. Written as DNA, the CDR3 is TGTGCCAGTAGTACTAGCGGGGGGGAATACAATGAGCAGTTCTTC. The full variable domain, its missing parts supplied by reference TRBV19 and TRBJ2-1, is DGGITQSPKYLFRKEGQNVTLSCEQNLNHDAMYWYRQDPGQGLRLIYYSQIVNDFQKGDIAEGYSVSREKKESFPLTVTSAQKNPTAFYLCASSTSGGEYNEQFFGPGTRLTVL.

The CDR3 loop is CSVLNTGSTNEKLFF. The CDR3 nucleotides read TGCAGCGTGCTCAATACGGGATCAACTAATGAAAAACTGTTTTTT. V is TRBV29-1 and J is TRBJ1-4; D unresolved. The CDR3 covers 15 residues. The V end lost 6 bases, the J end lost 0 bases, and 14 bases lay between the germline ends. Germline loops: CDR1 SQVTM, CDR2 ANQGSEA.

This chain uses TRBV28 with TRBJ1-1; D is perhaps TRBD1 (6 bases). Trimming removed 3 bases from V and 8 bases from J, with 10 bases in between. From germline, CDR1 is MDHEN and CDR2 SYDVKM. The CDR3 has 12 amino acids. CDR3 protein: CASSFQGTEAFF. The CDR3 bases are TGTGCCAGCAGTTTTCAGGGGACGGAAGCTTTCTTT. Combining the CDR3 with reference TRBV28 and TRBJ1-1 gives the whole variable domain DVKVTQSSRYLVKRTGEKVFLECVQDMDHENMFWYRQDPGLGLRLIYFSYDVKMKEKGDIPEGYSVSREKKERFSLILESASTNQTSMYLCASSFQGTEAFFGQGTRLTVV.

The chain combines TRBV19 with TRBJ2-1, with 7 bases lining up with TRBD1. The junction had 10 bases not matched to a gene; V was cut back by 4 bases and J by 7 bases. CDR3 size: 15 residues. Germline V gene lookup returns CDR1 LNHDA and CDR2 SQIVND (reference sequence). CDR3 sequence (DNA): TGTGCCAGTAGTAAGAGGGGACAGAGACGGAATGAGCAGTTCTTC. It encodes CASSKRGQRRNEQFF.

The chain recombines TRBV6-8 with TRBJ1-2, with D tentatively TRBD1 (5 bases). V was shortened by 2 bases and J by 5 bases, with 9 bases between the two germline ends. The CDR3 runs to 13 residues. Germline V gene lookup returns CDR1 MNHGY and CDR2 SAAAGT. The CDR3 reads CASSYVGDYGYTF. CDR3 nucleotide sequence: TGTGCCAGCAGTTACGTGGGGGATTATGGCTACACCTTC.

This CDR3 reads CASSGTGNNEQFF. CDR3 bases: TGTGCCAGTTCCGGGACTGGCAACAATGAGCAGTTCTTC. This chain uses TRBV25-1 with TRBJ2-1, with a possible D match to TRBD2 (6 bases). Per the germline V gene, CDR1 is MGHDK and CDR2 is SYGVNS. The V and J ends lost 9 bases and 5 bases respectively, with 14 bases between them. The CDR3 contains 13 residues.

The chain links TRBV28 to TRBJ2-1, with 8 positions matching TRBD2. Germline assignment: CDR1 MDHEN and CDR2 SYDVKM. Trimming removed 4 bases from V and 0 bases from J; junction bases left unmatched: 5. The CDR3 totals 16 residues. CDR3 protein: CASSSGLASSYNEQFF. CDR3 sequence (DNA): TGTGCCAGCAGTTCCGGACTAGCCAGCTCCTACAATGAGCAGTTCTTC.